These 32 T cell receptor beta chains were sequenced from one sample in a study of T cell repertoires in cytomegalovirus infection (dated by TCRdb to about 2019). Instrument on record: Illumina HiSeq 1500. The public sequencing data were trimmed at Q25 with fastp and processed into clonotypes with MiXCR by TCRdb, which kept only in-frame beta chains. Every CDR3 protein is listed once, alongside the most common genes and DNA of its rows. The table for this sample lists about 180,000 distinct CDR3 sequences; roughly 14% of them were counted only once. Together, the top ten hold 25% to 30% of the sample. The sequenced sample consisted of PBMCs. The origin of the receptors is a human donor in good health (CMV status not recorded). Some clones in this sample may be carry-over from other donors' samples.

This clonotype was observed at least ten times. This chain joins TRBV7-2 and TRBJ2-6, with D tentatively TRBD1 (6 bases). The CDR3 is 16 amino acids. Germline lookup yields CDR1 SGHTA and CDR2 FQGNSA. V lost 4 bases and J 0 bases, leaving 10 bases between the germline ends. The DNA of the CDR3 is TGTGCCAGCAGCTCAGGGGTCTCCTCTGGGGCCAACGTCCTGACTTTC. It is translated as CASSSGVSSGANVLTF. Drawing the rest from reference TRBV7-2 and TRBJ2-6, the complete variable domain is GAGVSQSPSNKVTEKGKDVELRCDPISGHTALYWYRQSLGQGLEFLIYFQGNSAPDKSGLPSDRFSAERTGGSVSTLTIQRTQQEDSAVYLCASSSGVSSGANVLTFGAGSRLTVL.

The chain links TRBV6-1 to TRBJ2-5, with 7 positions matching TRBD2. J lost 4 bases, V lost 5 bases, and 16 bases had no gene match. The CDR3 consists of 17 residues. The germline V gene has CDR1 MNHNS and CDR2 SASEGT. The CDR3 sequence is CASSRSPSGTRGETQYF. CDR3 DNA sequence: TGTGCCAGCAGTCGATCTCCAAGCGGGACGAGAGGAGAGACCCAGTACTTC.

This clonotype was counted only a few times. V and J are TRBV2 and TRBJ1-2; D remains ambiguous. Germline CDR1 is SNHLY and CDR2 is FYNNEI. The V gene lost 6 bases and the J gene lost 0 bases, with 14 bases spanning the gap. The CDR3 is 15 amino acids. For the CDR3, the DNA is TGTGCCAGCAGCCCGCGGTGGGGTCCTAACTATGGCTACACCTTC. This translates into CASSPRWGPNYGYTF.

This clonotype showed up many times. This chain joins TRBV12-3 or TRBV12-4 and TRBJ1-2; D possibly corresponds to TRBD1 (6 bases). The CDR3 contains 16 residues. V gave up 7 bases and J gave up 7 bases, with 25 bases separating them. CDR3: CASTRGEGRGPGGYTF. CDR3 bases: TGTGCCAGCACGAGGGGGGAGGGCAGAGGTCCTGGTGGCTACACCTTC.

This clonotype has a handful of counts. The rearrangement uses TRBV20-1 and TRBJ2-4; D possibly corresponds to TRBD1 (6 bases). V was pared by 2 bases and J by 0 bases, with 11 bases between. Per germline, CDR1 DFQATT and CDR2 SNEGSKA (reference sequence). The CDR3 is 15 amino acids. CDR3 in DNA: TGCAGTGCTAGAACACAGGGTTTAGCCAAAAACATTCAGTACTTC. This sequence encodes CSARTQGLAKNIQYF.

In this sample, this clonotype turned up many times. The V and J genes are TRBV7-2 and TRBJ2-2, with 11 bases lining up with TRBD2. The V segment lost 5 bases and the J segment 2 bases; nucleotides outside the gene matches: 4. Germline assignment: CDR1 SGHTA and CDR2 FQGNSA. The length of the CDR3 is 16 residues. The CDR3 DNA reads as TGTGCCAGCAGCAGAACTAGCGGGGGAAACACCGGGGAGCTGTTTTTT. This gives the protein CASSRTSGGNTGELFF.

The CDR3 DNA sequence: TGTGCCAGCAGTTACAATCCGCAAAGCTCCTACAATGAGCAGTTCTTC. Protein sequence: CASSYNPQSSYNEQFF. The chain links TRBV6-2 or TRBV6-3 to TRBJ2-1, with D unclear. The germline gives CDR1 MNHEY, CDR2 SVGEGT. Trimming left V 2 bases short and J 0 bases short, with 11 bases between. The length of the CDR3 is 16 residues.

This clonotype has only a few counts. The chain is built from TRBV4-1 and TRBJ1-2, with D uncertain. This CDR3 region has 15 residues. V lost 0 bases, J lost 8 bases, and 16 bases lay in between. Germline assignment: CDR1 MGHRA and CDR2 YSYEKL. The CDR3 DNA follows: TGCGCCAGCAGCCAAGAAGCGAGGGTTCTTTGGGGCTACACCTTC. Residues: CASSQEARVLWGYTF.

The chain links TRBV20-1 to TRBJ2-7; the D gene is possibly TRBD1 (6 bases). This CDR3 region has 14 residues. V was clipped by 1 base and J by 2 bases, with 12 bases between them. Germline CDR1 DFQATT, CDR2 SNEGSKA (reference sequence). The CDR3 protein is CSARVRTATYEQYF. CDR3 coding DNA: TGCAGTGCTAGAGTTAGGACAGCGACCTACGAGCAGTACTTC.

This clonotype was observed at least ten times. The CDR3 coding sequence is TGTGCCAGCAGCTACTTCGGGGGGGCGAGCTCCTACGAGCAGTACTTC. Its translation: CASSYFGGASSYEQYF. This chain connects TRBV7-8 to TRBJ2-7, with 8 bases matching TRBD2. CDR3 length equals 16 residues. The trim removed 4 bases at V and 0 bases at J, leaving 8 bases unmatched. CDR1 is SGHVS and CDR2 is FQNEAQ in the germline V gene.

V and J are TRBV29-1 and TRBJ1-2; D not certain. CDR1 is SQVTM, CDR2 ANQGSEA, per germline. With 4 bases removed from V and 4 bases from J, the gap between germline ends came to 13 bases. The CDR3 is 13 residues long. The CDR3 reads CSVGGADSYGYTF. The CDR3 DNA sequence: TGCAGCGTTGGAGGTGCGGATAGCTATGGCTACACCTTC.

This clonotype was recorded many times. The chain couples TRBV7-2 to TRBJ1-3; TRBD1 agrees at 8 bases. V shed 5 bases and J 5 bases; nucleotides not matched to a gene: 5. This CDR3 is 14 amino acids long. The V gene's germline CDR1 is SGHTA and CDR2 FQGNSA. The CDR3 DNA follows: TGTGCCAGCAGCCAGGACAGGGCGAGAAACACCATATATTTT. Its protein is CASSQDRARNTIYF. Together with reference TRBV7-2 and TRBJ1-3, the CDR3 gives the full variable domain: GAGVSQSPSNKVTEKGKDVELRCDPISGHTALYWYRQSLGQGLEFLIYFQGNSAPDKSGLPSDRFSAERTGGSVSTLTIQRTQQEDSAVYLCASSQDRARNTIYFGEGSWLTVV.

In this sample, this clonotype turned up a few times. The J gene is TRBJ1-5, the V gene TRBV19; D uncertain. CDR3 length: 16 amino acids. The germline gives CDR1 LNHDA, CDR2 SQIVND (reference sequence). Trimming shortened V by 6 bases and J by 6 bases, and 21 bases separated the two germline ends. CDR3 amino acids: CASSFSEAPVFQPQHF. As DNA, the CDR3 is TGTGCCAGTAGCTTTAGCGAGGCCCCTGTTTTTCAGCCCCAGCATTTT.

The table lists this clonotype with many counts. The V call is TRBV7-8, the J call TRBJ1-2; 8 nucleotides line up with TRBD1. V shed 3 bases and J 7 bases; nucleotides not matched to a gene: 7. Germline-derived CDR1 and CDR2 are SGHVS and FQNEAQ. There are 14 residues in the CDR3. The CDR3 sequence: CASSLDRVVPGYTF. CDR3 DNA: TGTGCCAGCAGCTTGGACAGGGTCGTTCCTGGCTACACCTTC.

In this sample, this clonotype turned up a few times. CDR3 DNA: TGTGCCAGCAGCTTCGGTTTAGCGACTACCTACGAGCAGTACTTC. It translates to CASSFGLATTYEQYF. The chain links TRBV11-2 to TRBJ2-7; D is possibly TRBD2 (5 bases). CDR3 length: 15 amino acids. V lost 3 bases and J 2 bases, leaving 14 bases between the germline ends. Germline loops: CDR1 SGHAT, CDR2 FQNNGV.

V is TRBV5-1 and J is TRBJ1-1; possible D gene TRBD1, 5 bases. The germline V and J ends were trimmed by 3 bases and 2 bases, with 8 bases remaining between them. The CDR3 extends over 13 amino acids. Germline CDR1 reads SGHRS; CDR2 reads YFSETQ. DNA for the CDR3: TGCGCCAGCAGCTGGGGGACCAACACTGAAGCTTTCTTT. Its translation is CASSWGTNTEAFF.

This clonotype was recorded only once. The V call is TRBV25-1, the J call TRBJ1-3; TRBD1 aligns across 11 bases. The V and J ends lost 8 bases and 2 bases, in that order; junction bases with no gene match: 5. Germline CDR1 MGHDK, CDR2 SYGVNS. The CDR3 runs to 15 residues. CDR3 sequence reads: CASGKGQGAGNTIYF. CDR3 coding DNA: TGTGCCAGCGGCAAGGGACAGGGGGCTGGAAACACCATATATTTT.

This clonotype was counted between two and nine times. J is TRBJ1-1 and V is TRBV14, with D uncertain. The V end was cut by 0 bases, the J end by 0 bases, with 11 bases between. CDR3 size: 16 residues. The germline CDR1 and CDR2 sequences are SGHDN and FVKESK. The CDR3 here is CASSQEGNGMNTEAFF. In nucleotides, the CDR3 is TGTGCCAGCAGCCAAGAAGGTAATGGAATGAACACTGAAGCTTTCTTT.

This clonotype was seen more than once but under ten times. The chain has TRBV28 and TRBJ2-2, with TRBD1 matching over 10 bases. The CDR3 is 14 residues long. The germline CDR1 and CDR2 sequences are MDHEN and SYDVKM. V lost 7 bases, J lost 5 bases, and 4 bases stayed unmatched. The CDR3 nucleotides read TGTGCCAGCACCGGACAGGGGGGAACCGGGGAGCTGTTTTTT. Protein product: CASTGQGGTGELFF.

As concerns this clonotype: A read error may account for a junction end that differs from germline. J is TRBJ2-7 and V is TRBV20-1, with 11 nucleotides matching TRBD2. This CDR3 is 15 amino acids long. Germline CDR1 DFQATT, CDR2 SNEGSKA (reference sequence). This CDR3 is CSAPRGLAVRYGQYF. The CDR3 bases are TGCAGTGCTCCACGGGGACTAGCGGTGCGCTACGGGCAGTACTTC.

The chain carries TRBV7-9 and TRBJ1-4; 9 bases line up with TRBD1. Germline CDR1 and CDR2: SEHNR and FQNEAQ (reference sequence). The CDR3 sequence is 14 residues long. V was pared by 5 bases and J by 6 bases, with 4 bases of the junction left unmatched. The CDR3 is CASSARDRDEKLFF. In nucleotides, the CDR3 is TGTGCCAGCAGCGCCCGGGACAGGGATGAAAAACTGTTTTTT.

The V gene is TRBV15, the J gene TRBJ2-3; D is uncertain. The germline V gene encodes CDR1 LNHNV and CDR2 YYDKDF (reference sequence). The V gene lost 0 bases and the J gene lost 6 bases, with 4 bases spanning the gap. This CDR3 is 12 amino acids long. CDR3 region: CATSRDGDTQYF. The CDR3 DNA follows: TGTGCCACCAGCAGAGATGGTGATACGCAGTATTTT.

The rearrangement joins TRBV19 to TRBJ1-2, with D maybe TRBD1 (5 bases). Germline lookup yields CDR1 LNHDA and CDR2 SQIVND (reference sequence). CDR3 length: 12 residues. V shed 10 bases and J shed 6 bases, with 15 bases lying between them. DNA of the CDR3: TGTGCCACCCTGGGGGAATTCGATGGCTACACCTTC. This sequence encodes CATLGEFDGYTF.

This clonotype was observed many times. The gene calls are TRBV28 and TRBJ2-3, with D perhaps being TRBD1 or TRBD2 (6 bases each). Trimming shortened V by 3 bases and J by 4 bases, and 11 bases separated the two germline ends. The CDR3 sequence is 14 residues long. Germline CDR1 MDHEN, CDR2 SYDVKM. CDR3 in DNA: TGTGCCAGCAGTTTTTACGGGGGCGCAGATACGCAGTATTTT. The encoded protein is CASSFYGGADTQYF.

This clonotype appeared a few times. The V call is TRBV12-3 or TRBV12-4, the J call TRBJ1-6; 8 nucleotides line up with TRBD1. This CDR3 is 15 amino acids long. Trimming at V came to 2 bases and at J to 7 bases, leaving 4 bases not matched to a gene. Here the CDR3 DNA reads TGTGCCAGCAGTTTACAGGGGGCGCGGAATTCACCCCTCCACTTT. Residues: CASSLQGARNSPLHF.

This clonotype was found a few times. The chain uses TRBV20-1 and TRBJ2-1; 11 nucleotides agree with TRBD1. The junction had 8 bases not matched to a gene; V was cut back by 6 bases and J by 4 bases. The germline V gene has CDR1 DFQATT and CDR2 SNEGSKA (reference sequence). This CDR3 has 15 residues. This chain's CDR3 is CSARPDRGLYNEQFF. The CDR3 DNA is TGCAGTGCGAGGCCGGACAGGGGGCTGTACAATGAGCAGTTCTTC.

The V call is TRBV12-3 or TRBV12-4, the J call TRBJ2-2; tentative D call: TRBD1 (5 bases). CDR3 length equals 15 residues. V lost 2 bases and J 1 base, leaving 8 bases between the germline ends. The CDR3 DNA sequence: TGTGCCAGCAGTTTAAAGGGGAAGAACACCGGGGAGCTGTTTTTT. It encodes CASSLKGKNTGELFF.

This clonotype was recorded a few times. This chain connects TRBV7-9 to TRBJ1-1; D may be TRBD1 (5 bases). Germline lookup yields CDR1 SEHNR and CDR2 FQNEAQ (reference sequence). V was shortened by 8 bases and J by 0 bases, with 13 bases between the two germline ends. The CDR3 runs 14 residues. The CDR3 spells CASRAGKVNTEAFF. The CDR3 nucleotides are TGTGCCAGCCGAGCAGGGAAGGTGAACACTGAAGCTTTCTTT.

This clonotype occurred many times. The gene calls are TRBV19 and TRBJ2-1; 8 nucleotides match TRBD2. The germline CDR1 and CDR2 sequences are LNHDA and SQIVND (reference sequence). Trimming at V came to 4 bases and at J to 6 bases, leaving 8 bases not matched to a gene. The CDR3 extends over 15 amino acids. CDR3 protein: CASSSGLAGLNEQFF. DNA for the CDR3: TGTGCCAGTAGTAGTGGGCTAGCGGGCCTCAATGAGCAGTTCTTC.

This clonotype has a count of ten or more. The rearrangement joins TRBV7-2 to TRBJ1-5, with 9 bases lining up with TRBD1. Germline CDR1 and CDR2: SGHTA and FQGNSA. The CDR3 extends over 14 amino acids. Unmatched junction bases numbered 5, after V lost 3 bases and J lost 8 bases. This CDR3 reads CASSLNRGQKPQHF. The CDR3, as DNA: TGTGCCAGCAGCTTGAACAGGGGGCAAAAGCCCCAGCATTTT.

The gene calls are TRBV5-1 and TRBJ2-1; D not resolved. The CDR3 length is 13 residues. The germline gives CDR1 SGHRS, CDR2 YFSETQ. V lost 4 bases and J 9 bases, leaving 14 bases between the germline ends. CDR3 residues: CASSLGHGSEQFF. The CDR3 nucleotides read TGCGCCAGCAGCCTTGGGCACGGAAGTGAGCAGTTCTTC.

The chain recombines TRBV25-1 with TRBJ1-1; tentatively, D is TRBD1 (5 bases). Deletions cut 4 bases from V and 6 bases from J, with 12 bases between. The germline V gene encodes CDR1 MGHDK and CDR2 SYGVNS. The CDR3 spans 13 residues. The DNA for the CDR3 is TGTGCCAGCAGTGGGGGGGGGATCTCTGAAGCTTTCTTT. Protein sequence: CASSGGGISEAFF.